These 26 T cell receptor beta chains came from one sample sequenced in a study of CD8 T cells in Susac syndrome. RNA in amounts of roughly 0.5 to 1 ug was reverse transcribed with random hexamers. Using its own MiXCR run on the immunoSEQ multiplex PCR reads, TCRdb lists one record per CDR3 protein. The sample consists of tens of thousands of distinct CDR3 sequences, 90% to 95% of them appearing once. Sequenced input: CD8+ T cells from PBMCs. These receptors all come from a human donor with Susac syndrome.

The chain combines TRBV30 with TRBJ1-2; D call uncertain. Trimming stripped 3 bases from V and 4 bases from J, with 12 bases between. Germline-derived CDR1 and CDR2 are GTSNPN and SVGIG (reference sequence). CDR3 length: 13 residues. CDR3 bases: TGTGCCTGGAGCGGTATCGCCTTCTATGGCTACACCTTC. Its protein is CAWSGIAFYGYTF. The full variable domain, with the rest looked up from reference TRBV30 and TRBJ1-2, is SQTIHQWPATLVQPVGSPLSLECTVEGTSNPNLYWYRQAAGRGLQLLFYSVGIGQISSEVPQNLSASRPQDRQFILSSKKLLLSDSGFYLCAWSGIAFYGYTFGSGTRLTVV.

The CDR3 nucleotides are TGTGCCAGCAGCCCGCTGCTGGGTGGCGGGGAGCTGTTTTTT. It encodes CASSPLLGGGELFF. This chain joins TRBV7-2 and TRBJ2-2; unclear D gene. This CDR3 comprises 14 residues. The germline gives CDR1 SGHTA, CDR2 FQGNSA. The germline V and J ends were trimmed by 5 bases and 7 bases, with 14 bases remaining between them.

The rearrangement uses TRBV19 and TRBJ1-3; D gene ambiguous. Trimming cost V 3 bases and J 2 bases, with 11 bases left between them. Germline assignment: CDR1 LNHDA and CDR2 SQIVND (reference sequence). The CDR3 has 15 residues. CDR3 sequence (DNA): TGTGCCAGTAGTATTGGAGTGGTCGCTGGAAACACCATATATTTT. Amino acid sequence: CASSIGVVAGNTIYF.

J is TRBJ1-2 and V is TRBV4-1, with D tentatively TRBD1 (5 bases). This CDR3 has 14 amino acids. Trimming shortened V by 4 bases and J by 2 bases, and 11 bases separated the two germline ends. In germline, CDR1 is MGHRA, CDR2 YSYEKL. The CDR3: CASSPAQVNYGYTF. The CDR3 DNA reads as TGCGCCAGCAGCCCCGCACAGGTCAACTATGGCTACACCTTC.

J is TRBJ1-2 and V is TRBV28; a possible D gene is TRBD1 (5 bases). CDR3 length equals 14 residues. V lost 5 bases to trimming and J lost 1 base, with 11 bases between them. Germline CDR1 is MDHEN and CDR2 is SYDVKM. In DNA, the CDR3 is TGTGCCAGCAGTCTCAGGGCGGATAACTATGGCTACACCTTC. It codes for CASSLRADNYGYTF.

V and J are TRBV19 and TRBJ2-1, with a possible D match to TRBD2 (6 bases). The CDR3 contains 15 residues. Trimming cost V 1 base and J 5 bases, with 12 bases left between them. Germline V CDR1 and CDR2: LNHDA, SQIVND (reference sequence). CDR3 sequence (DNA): TGTGCCAGTAGTATAGGATCGGGGGTTAACAATGAGCAGTTCTTC. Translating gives CASSIGSGVNNEQFF.

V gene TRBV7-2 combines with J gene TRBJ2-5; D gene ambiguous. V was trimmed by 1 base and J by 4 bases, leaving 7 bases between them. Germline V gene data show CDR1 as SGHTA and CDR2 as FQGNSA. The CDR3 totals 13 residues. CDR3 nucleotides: TGTGCCAGCAGCTTAGGGAATAGAGAGACCCAGTACTTC. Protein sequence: CASSLGNRETQYF.

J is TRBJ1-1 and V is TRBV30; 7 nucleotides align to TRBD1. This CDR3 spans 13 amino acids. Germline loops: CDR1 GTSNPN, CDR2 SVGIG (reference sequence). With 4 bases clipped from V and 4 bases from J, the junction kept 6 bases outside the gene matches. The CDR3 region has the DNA TGTGCCTGGACTCAATCAGGGGGCACTGAAGCTTTCTTT. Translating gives CAWTQSGGTEAFF.

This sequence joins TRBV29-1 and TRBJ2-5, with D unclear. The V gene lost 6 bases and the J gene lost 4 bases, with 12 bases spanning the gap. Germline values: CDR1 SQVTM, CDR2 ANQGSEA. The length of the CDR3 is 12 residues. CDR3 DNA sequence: TGCAGCGTCTCCCCCGAGGCAGAGACCCAGTACTTC. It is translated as CSVSPEAETQYF.

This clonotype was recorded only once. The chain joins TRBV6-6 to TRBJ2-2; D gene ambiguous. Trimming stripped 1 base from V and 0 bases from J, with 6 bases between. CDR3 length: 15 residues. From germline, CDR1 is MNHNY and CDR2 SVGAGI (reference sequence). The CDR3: CASSYFTSNTGELFF. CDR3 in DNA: TGTGCCAGCAGTTACTTTACTTCGAACACCGGGGAGCTGTTTTTT.

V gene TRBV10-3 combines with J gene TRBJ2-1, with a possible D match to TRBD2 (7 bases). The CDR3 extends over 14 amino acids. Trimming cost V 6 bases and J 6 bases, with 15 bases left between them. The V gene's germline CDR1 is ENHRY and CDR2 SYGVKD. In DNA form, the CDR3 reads TGTGCCATCAGGTGGGGGGGCAGGGGCAATGAGCAGTTCTTC. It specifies CAIRWGGRGNEQFF.

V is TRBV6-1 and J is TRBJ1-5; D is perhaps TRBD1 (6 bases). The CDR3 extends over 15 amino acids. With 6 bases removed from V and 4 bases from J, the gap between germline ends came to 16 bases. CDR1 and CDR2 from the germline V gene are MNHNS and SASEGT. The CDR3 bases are TGTGCCAGCAGGCCCCAAAGGGGGGCAAATCAGCCCCAGCATTTT. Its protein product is CASRPQRGANQPQHF.

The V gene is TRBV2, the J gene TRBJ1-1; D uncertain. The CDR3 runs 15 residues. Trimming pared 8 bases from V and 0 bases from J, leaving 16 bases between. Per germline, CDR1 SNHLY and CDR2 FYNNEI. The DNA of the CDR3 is TGTGCCAGCCTCCCGGACCGATATTTGAACACTGAAGCTTTCTTT. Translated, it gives CASLPDRYLNTEAFF.

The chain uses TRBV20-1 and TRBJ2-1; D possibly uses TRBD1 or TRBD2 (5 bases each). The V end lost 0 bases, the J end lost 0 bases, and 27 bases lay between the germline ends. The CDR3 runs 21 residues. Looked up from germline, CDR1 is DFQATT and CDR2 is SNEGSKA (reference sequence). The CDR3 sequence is CSARDLGNRSTRLSSYNEQFF. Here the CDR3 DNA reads TGCAGTGCTAGAGATCTCGGGAACAGGAGTACTAGATTGAGCTCCTACAATGAGCAGTTCTTC.

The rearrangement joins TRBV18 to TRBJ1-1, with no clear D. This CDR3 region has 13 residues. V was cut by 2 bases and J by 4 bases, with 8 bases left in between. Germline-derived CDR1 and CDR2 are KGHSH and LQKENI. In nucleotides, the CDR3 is TGTGCCAGCTCACCAGGCCAACTCACTGAAGCTTTCTTT. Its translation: CASSPGQLTEAFF.

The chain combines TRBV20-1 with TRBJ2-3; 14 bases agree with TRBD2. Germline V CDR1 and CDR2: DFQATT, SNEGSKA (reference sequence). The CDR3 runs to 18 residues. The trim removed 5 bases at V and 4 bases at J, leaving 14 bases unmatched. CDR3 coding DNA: TGCAGTGCTGCAACAGATGGACTAGCGGGAGGAGTGGCAGATACGCAGTATTTT. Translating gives CSAATDGLAGGVADTQYF.

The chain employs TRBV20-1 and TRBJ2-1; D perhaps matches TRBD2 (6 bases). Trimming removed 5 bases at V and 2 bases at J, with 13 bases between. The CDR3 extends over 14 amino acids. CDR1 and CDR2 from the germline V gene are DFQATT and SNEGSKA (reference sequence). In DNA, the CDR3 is TGCAGTGCTCTCCGGGACTTTGCCTACAATGAGCAGTTCTTC. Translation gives CSALRDFAYNEQFF.

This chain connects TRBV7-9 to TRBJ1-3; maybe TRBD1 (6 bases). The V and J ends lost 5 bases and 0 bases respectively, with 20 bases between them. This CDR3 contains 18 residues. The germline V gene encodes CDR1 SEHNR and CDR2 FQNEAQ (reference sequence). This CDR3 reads CASSPKGTLTRSGNTIYF. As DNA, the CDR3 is TGTGCCAGCAGCCCCAAGGGGACACTAACTCGCTCTGGAAACACCATATATTTT.

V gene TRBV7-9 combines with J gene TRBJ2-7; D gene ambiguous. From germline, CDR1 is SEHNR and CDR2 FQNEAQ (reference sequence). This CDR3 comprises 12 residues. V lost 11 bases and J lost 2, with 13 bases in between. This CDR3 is CAASFETYEQYF. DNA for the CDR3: TGTGCCGCCAGTTTTGAGACCTACGAGCAGTACTTC.

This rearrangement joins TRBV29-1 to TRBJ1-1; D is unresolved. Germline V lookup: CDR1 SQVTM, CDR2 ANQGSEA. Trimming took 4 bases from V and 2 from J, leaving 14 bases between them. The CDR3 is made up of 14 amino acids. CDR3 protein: CSVAYPVGNTEAFF. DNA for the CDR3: TGCAGCGTTGCATATCCCGTAGGTAACACTGAAGCTTTCTTT.

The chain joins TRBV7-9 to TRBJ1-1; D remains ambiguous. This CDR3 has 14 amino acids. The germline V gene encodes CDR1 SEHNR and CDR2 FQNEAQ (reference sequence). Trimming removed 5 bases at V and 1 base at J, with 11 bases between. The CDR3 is CASSPVAPNTEAFF. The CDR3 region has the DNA TGTGCCAGCAGCCCGGTAGCCCCGAACACTGAAGCTTTCTTT.

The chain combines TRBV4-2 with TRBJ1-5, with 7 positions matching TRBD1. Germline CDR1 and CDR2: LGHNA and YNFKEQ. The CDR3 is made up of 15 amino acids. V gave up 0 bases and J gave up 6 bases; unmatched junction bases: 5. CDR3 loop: CASSQEEGALQPQHF. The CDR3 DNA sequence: TGTGCCAGCAGCCAAGAGGAGGGGGCCCTTCAGCCCCAGCATTTT.

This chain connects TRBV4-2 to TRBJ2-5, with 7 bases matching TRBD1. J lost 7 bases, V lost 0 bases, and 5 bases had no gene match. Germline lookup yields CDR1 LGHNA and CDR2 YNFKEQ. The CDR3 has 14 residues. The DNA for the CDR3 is TGTGCCAGCAGCCAAGAACAGGGGATGGTGACCCAGTACTTC. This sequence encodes CASSQEQGMVTQYF.

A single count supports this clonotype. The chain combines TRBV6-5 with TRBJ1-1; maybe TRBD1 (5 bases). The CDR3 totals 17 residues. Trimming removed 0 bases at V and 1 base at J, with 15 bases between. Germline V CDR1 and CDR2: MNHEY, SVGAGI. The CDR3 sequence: CASSYSRPGPKNTEAFF. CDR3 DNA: TGTGCCAGCAGTTACTCCCGACCGGGACCGAAGAACACTGAAGCTTTCTTT.

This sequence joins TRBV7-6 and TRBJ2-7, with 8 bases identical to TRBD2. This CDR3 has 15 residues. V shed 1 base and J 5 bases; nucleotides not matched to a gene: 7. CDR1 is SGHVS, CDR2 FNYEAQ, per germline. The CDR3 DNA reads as TGTGCCAGCAGCTTAGATGGGACTAGATCGGACGAGCAGTACTTC. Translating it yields CASSLDGTRSDEQYF.

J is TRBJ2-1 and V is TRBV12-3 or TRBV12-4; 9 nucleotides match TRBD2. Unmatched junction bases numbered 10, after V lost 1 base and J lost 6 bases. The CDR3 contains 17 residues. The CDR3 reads CASSLGEAGGLGNEQFF. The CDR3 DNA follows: TGTGCCAGCAGTTTAGGTGAAGCGGGGGGCCTGGGCAATGAGCAGTTCTTC.